The 14 T cell receptor beta chains in this list originate from one sample, sequenced in a study of shared clonotypes between healthy human individuals. The method was immunoSEQ multiplex PCR; TCRdb's version includes in-frame clones alone and lacks a portion of them. This sample has about 590,000 clones, with around 95% found just once. Positively selected for CCR7, the CD45RO-negative cells used as naive CD8 cells excluded terminally differentiated effector memory CD45RA+ cells. Specimen: naive CD8+ T cells sorted from blood. The origin of the receptors is a woman aged 25 to 45 in good health.

The chain carries TRBV27 and TRBJ1-2; TRBD1 might be the D (5 bases). The V gene lost 5 bases and the J gene lost 2 bases, with 15 bases spanning the gap. CDR1 is MNHEY and CDR2 is SMNVEV in the germline V gene (reference sequence). The CDR3 totals 15 residues. CDR3 sequence (DNA): TGTGCCAGCAGTCCAAGGGGCCAGGCGAACTATGGCTACACCTTC. Its protein product is CASSPRGQANYGYTF.

The chain links TRBV5-6 to TRBJ1-1, with 8 bases matching TRBD1. The ends lost 4 bases at V and 6 bases at J; junction bases unmatched: 11. The CDR3 sequence is 15 residues long. CDR1 and CDR2 from the germline V gene are SGHDT and YYEEEE. The CDR3 sequence: CASSAPTGGWAEAFF. CDR3 nucleotides: TGTGCCAGCAGCGCACCTACAGGGGGTTGGGCTGAAGCTTTCTTT.

Regarding this clone: This sample includes further DNA sequences coding for the same CDR3. The chain uses TRBV27 and TRBJ2-7; 13 bases fit TRBD2. The germline V gene has CDR1 MNHEY and CDR2 SMNVEV (reference sequence). Losses at the gene ends were 5 bases for V and 2 bases for J; bases not matched to a gene: 3. This CDR3 has 15 amino acids. The CDR3 loop is CASSPGTSGAYEQYF. DNA for the CDR3: TGTGCCAGCAGTCCAGGGACTAGCGGGGCCTACGAGCAGTACTTC.

The chain combines TRBV10-3 with TRBJ2-7; 7 nucleotides match TRBD1. Unmatched junction bases numbered 7, after V lost 2 bases and J lost 0 bases. The CDR3 contains 16 residues. The germline CDR1 and CDR2 sequences are ENHRY and SYGVKD. In DNA form, the CDR3 reads TGTGCCATCAGTGAGGGGACAGACATTTACTCCTACGAGCAGTACTTC. It encodes CAISEGTDIYSYEQYF.

The chain links TRBV5-1 to TRBJ2-5, with D hard to call. With the DNA end fitting TRBJ2-7 better, the J assignment may be wrong. This CDR3 contains 12 residues. The germline V gene encodes CDR1 SGHRS and CDR2 YFSETQ. The CDR3 DNA follows: TGCGCCAGCAGGCCCCGACCCTACGAGCAGTACTTC. Translating it yields CASRPRPYEQYF.

The chain has TRBV28 and TRBJ1-2; D is unresolved. Germline CDR1 is MDHEN and CDR2 is SYDVKM. CDR3 size: 15 residues. V lost 1 base to trimming and J lost 2 bases, with 11 bases between them. CDR3 loop: CASSLLVRTNYGYTF. CDR3 DNA: TGTGCCAGCAGTTTATTGGTCAGAACGAACTATGGCTACACCTTC.

The V and J genes are TRBV28 and TRBJ1-3; TRBD1 agrees at 9 bases. This CDR3 is built from 16 residues. CDR1 is MDHEN and CDR2 is SYDVKM in the germline V gene. The ends lost 6 bases at V and 9 bases at J; junction bases unmatched: 15. Here the CDR3 DNA reads TGTGCCAGCAGATCCCGGGACAGGGCTCCACGGGGCACCATATATTTT. Translating it yields CASRSRDRAPRGTIYF.

J is TRBJ2-4 and V is TRBV28; D uncertain. Trimming left V 7 bases short and J 0 bases short, with 19 bases between. The CDR3 totals 17 residues. The V gene's germline CDR1 is MDHEN and CDR2 SYDVKM. The CDR3: CASTPAWQELAKNIQYF. For the CDR3, the DNA is TGTGCCAGCACCCCGGCCTGGCAGGAACTAGCCAAAAACATTCAGTACTTC. Full variable domain (remainder filled in from reference TRBV28 and TRBJ2-4): DVKVTQSSRYLVKRTGEKVFLECVQDMDHENMFWYRQDPGLGLRLIYFSYDVKMKEKGDIPEGYSVSREKKERFSLILESASTNQTSMYLCASTPAWQELAKNIQYFGAGTRLSVL.

The V gene is TRBV2, the J gene TRBJ1-1, with D hard to call. The ends were cut back, 3 bases at V and 5 bases at J, with 13 bases in the middle. This CDR3 region has 14 residues. CDR1 is SNHLY and CDR2 is FYNNEI in the germline V gene. The CDR3 DNA reads TGTGCCAGCAGTGATCTCAACAGTTCGACTGAAGCTTTCTTT. Residues: CASSDLNSSTEAFF.

This CDR3 reads CASSSGHTEAFF. DNA for the CDR3: TGTGCCAGCAGCTCGGGTCATACTGAAGCTTTCTTT. The J gene is TRBJ1-1, the V gene TRBV28, with D unresolved. Trimming took 6 bases from V and 5 from J, leaving 10 bases between them. The CDR3 has 12 residues. The germline V gene encodes CDR1 MDHEN and CDR2 SYDVKM.

The rearrangement links TRBV5-1 to TRBJ2-3; no clear D gene. The CDR3 length is 16 residues. With 4 bases removed from V and 2 bases from J, the gap between germline ends came to 17 bases. Per the germline V gene, CDR1 is SGHRS and CDR2 is YFSETQ. The CDR3 region is CASSLPSGHYTDTQYF. The DNA of the CDR3 is TGCGCCAGCAGCCTCCCCTCCGGGCACTACACAGATACGCAGTATTTT.

Comments on this clone: Within the sample, other DNA sequences also encode this same CDR3. The V and J genes are TRBV6-5 and TRBJ1-1; D is uncertain. The V gene's germline CDR1 is MNHEY and CDR2 SVGAGI. The CDR3 consists of 14 residues. V was cut by 0 bases and J by 1 base, with 6 bases left in between. In nucleotides, the CDR3 is TGTGCCAGCAGTTACTCCGAGGGGAACACTGAAGCTTTCTTT. Translating gives CASSYSEGNTEAFF.

The CDR3 bases are TGTGCCAGCAGCCTAGGACAGGGGGTCTCCTACGAGCAGTACTTC. It yields the protein CASSLGQGVSYEQYF. The J gene is TRBJ2-7, the V gene TRBV14; 10 bases are shared with TRBD1. CDR1 and CDR2 from the germline V gene are SGHDN and FVKESK. Trimming cost V 4 bases and J 0 bases; bases outside gene matches: 3. The CDR3 covers 15 residues.

The chain has TRBV7-6 and TRBJ2-7; 8 bases map to TRBD1. The CDR3 covers 15 residues. With V trimmed by 0 bases and J by 1 base, 2 bases remained unmatched. CDR1 SGHVS and CDR2 FNYEAQ come from the germline V gene. This CDR3 reads CASSLARGPSYEQYF. The CDR3 DNA follows: TGTGCCAGCAGCTTAGCCAGGGGGCCGTCCTACGAGCAGTACTTC.